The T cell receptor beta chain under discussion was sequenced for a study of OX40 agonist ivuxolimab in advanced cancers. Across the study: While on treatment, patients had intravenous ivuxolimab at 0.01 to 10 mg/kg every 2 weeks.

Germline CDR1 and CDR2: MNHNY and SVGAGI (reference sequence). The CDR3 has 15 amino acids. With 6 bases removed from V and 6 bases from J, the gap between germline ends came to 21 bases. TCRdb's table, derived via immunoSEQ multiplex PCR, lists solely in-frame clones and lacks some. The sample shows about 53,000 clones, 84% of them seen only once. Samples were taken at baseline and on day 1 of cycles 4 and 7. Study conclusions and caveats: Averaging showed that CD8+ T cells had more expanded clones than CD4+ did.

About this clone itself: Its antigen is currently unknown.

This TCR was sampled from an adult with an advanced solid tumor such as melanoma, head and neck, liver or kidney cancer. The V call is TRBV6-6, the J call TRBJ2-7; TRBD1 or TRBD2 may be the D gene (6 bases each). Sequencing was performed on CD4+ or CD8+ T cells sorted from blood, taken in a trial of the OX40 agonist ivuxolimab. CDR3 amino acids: CASSFLTSGGGEQYF. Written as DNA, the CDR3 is TGTGCCAGCAGCTTCCTGACGAGCGGAGGGGGCGAGCAGTACTTC.